Following are 11 T cell receptor beta chains from one sample sequenced in a study of technical replicates of blood from a handful of donors. Assay: immunoSEQ multiplex PCR; the TCRdb copy retains only in-frame clones and omits some. The sample records about 86,000 clones, roughly 95% being singletons. The sample was T cells isolated from PBMCs. Receptor source: a human donor in good health.

The V and J genes are TRBV28 and TRBJ1-3; TRBD1 is a possible D gene (6 bases). The CDR3 has 17 residues. Trimming took 3 bases from V and 0 from J, leaving 15 bases between them. Germline V gene sequence: CDR1 MDHEN, CDR2 SYDVKM. CDR3 loop: CASSLWGRQNSGNTIYF. Written as DNA, the CDR3 is TGTGCCAGCAGTTTGTGGGGGCGACAAAACTCTGGAAACACCATATATTTT.

This chain connects TRBV7-9 to TRBJ1-2; D is perhaps TRBD1 (5 bases). Per germline, CDR1 SEHNR and CDR2 FQNEAQ (reference sequence). Trimming took off 5 bases at V and 8 bases at J, with 18 bases between the two ends. The CDR3 runs to 14 residues. The chain's CDR3 is CASSPSLGPGGYTF. CDR3 nucleotides: TGTGCCAGCAGCCCCTCCCTGGGGCCAGGGGGCTACACCTTC. Together with reference TRBV7-9 and TRBJ1-2, the CDR3 gives the full variable domain: DTGVSQNPRHKITKRGQNVTFRCDPISEHNRLYWYRQTLGQGPEFLTYFQNEAQLEKSRLLSDRFSAERPKGSFSTLEIQRTEQGDSAMYLCASSPSLGPGGYTFGSGTRLTVV.

J is TRBJ1-4 and V is TRBV30; no reliable D call. The germline V gene encodes CDR1 GTSNPN and CDR2 SVGIG (reference sequence). This CDR3 has 13 residues. With 4 bases removed from V and 5 bases from J, the gap between germline ends came to 11 bases. The DNA of the CDR3 is TGTGCCTGGACGGGGAACCGAAATGAAAAACTGTTTTTT. It yields the protein CAWTGNRNEKLFF. Filled out from reference TRBV30 and TRBJ1-4, the complete variable domain reads SQTIHQWPATLVQPVGSPLSLECTVEGTSNPNLYWYRQAAGRGLQLLFYSVGIGQISSEVPQNLSASRPQDRQFILSSKKLLLSDSGFYLCAWTGNRNEKLFFGSGTQLSVL.

V is TRBV30 and J is TRBJ1-1; TRBD1 is a possible D gene (6 bases). Germline V gives CDR1 GTSNPN, CDR2 SVGIG (reference sequence). V was shortened by 4 bases and J by 3 bases, with 12 bases between the two germline ends. The CDR3 extends over 13 amino acids. CDR3: CAWKQGPYTEAFF. In DNA, the CDR3 is TGTGCCTGGAAGCAGGGGCCCTACACTGAAGCTTTCTTT.

This chain connects TRBV18 to TRBJ1-1, with 8 bases matching TRBD1. The length of the CDR3 is 15 residues. Germline trimming cut 3 bases from V and 5 bases from J; bases unmatched to any gene: 8. Looked up from germline, CDR1 is KGHSH and CDR2 is LQKENI. CDR3 in DNA: TGTGCCAGCTCACCCCAGGACAGGGAGTTGACTGAAGCTTTCTTT. Its protein product is CASSPQDRELTEAFF.

J is TRBJ2-1 and V is TRBV7-9; 8 nucleotides agree with TRBD1. Germline lookup yields CDR1 SEHNR and CDR2 FQNEAQ (reference sequence). CDR3 size: 15 residues. V trimming: 3 bases; J trimming: 2 bases; junction bases outside the gene matches: 3. DNA for the CDR3: TGTGCCAGCAGCTTGGACAGGGAACCCTACAATGAGCAGTTCTTC. It yields the protein CASSLDREPYNEQFF. Combining the CDR3 with reference TRBV7-9 and TRBJ2-1 gives the whole variable domain DTGVSQNPRHKITKRGQNVTFRCDPISEHNRLYWYRQTLGQGPEFLTYFQNEAQLEKSRLLSDRFSAERPKGSFSTLEIQRTEQGDSAMYLCASSLDREPYNEQFFGPGTRLTVL.

In this sample, this clone turned up once. The gene calls are TRBV6-5 and TRBJ2-3, with TRBD1 matching over 9 bases. The CDR3 has 15 amino acids. Losses at the gene ends were 5 bases for V and 2 bases for J; bases not matched to a gene: 5. The germline CDR1 and CDR2 sequences are MNHEY and SVGAGI. CDR3 DNA sequence: TGTGCCAGCAGTCCTACAGGGGGCCTCACAGATACGCAGTATTTT. Protein sequence: CASSPTGGLTDTQYF.

The chain couples TRBV5-1 to TRBJ1-5, with 8 nucleotides matching TRBD1. V lost 4 bases to trimming and J lost 6 bases; unmatched junction nucleotides: 6. This CDR3 is 14 amino acids long. Germline values: CDR1 SGHRS, CDR2 YFSETQ. The CDR3 coding sequence is TGCGCCAGCAGCCCACAGGGGGGAGGTCAGCCCCAGCATTTT. Its translation: CASSPQGGGQPQHF. Supplemented by reference TRBV5-1 and TRBJ1-5, the full variable domain reads KAGVTQTPRYLIKTRGQQVTLSCSPISGHRSVSWYQQTPGQGLQFLFEYFSETQRNKGNFPGRFSGRQFSNSRSEMNVSTLELGDSALYLCASSPQGGGQPQHFGDGTRLSIL.

In DNA form, the CDR3 reads TGTGCCAGCAGCGTAGAGGGGGCGCAGCCCCAGCATTTT. This translates into CASSVEGAQPQHF. This chain links TRBV9 with TRBJ1-5, with 7 bases identical to TRBD1. The trim removed 0 bases at V and 7 bases at J, leaving 1 base unmatched. This CDR3 has 13 residues. Germline-derived CDR1 and CDR2 are SGDLS and YYNGEE.

This chain joins TRBV27 and TRBJ1-1; no definite D call. V was pared by 6 bases and J by 7 bases, with 12 bases between. Germline-derived CDR1 and CDR2 are MNHEY and SMNVEV (reference sequence). The CDR3 sequence is 12 residues long. CDR3 sequence: CASSGVKGEAFF. CDR3 nucleotide sequence: TGTGCCAGCAGCGGGGTAAAGGGTGAAGCTTTCTTT.

V is TRBV13 and J is TRBJ1-1; D gene ambiguous. This CDR3 has 15 residues. Germline CDR1 and CDR2: PRHDT and FYEKMQ (reference sequence). Trimming removed 0 bases at V and 4 bases at J, with 12 bases between. This CDR3 reads CASSLGRAEGTEAFF. CDR3 coding DNA: TGTGCCAGCAGCTTAGGGAGGGCGGAAGGCACTGAAGCTTTCTTT.